The text below deals with one T cell receptor (beta chain). Its antigen is still unknown. This entry comes from a study of radiotherapy plus CTLA-4 blockade in lung cancer. CDR3 length equals 14 residues. CDR1 is MNHEY and CDR2 is SVGAGI in the germline V gene. J gave up 0 bases and V 5 bases, and 3 bases lay outside the gene matches. Some clones are missing from TCRdb's copy, which holds only in-frame ones; the method was immunoSEQ multiplex PCR. The sample has approximately 77,000 clones; roughly 79% are singletons. Findings and caveats of the study: In blood, TCR clones derived from the tumor expanded after radiotherapy plus ipilimumab.

Patients in the study, people with chemo-refractory metastatic non-small-cell lung cancer, received focal radiation plus ipilimumab CTLA-4 blockade. The sequence derives from a human donor with non-small cell lung cancer whose response to radiotherapy plus ipilimumab could not be evaluated. Some clones in this sample may be carry-over from other donors' samples. The gene calls are TRBV6-5 and TRBJ2-7, with 8 bases identical to TRBD1. The sequencing used peripheral blood, collected from a patient treated with radiotherapy plus ipilimumab. The CDR3 loop reads CASSRQGSSYEQYF. The CDR3 DNA follows: TGTGCCAGCAGTCGACAGGGGAGCTCCTACGAGCAGTACTTC.